In this sample, the clone carrying this TCR beta chain turned up many times. V gave up 6 bases and J gave up 2 bases, with 19 bases separating them. Germline V lookup: CDR1 MNHEY, CDR2 SVGEGT. There are 16 residues in the CDR3. This library used approximately 370 ng RNA and molecular barcoded adaptors spanning alpha/delta and beta/gamma chains. TCRdb used MiXCR to reprocess the reads, holding one entry per CDR3 protein. The repertoire holds around 50,000 distinct CDR3 sequences, with 20% to 25% as singletons. The sample is drawn from a study of read filtering for tumor transcriptome and immune sequencing. About the research overall: Whole-transcriptome libraries were prepared after DNase treatment. IR-seq gave about 4.05 to 11 million TCR reads per sample; RNA-seq gave about 80 to 1273.

This TCR was recovered from a donor aged 40 or older with multiple myeloma. Sequencing input: a population of CD138-negative cells sorted from bone marrow. The V call is TRBV6-2 or TRBV6-3, the J call TRBJ2-5; D gene uncertain. This CDR3 reads CASSPKSAGLQETQYF. CDR3 DNA sequence: TGTGCCAGCAGCCCCAAGTCCGCAGGTTTGCAAGAGACCCAGTACTTC.